The 9 T cell receptor beta chains reported below all come from one sample, sequenced in a study of PD-1 blockade in classical Hodgkin lymphoma. Produced via immunoSEQ multiplex PCR; TCRdb's table is partial and in-frame only. The data show more than 95,000 clones, approximately 90% seen once. Time point here: cycle 4 day 1 (C4D1), after less than 7 weeks of nivolumab. Brentuximab vedotin exposure varied, and every patient relapsed after autologous stem cell transplantation. Source: peripheral blood mononuclear cells (PBMCs), taken before the fourth cycle of nivolumab. Receptors originate from a human donor with classical Hodgkin lymphoma.

This chain joins TRBV9 and TRBJ1-2; D is unresolved. The V and J ends lost 0 bases and 0 bases respectively, with 6 bases between them. Germline CDR1 reads SGDLS; CDR2 reads YYNGEE. The CDR3 has 14 amino acids. The CDR3 region is CASSVDLTNYGYTF. The DNA of the CDR3 is TGTGCCAGCAGCGTAGATCTGACTAACTATGGCTACACCTTC.

The chain combines TRBV11-2 with TRBJ2-5, with D hard to call. The germline gives CDR1 SGHAT, CDR2 FQNNGV. V was clipped by 0 bases and J by 5 bases, with 7 bases between them. The CDR3 consists of 13 residues. The CDR3 nucleotides read TGTGCCAGCAGCTTAGAAGCTTCCGAGACCCAGTACTTC. Translated, it gives CASSLEASETQYF.

This clone was seen once. This rearrangement joins TRBV18 to TRBJ1-2, with no clear D. CDR3 length: 12 residues. CDR1 and CDR2 (germline): KGHSH, LQKENI. V lost 0 bases, J lost 6 bases, and 5 bases lay in between. For the CDR3, the DNA is TGTGCCAGCTCACCACCGGGCGATGGCTACACCTTC. This gives the protein CASSPPGDGYTF. Based on the CDR3 plus reference TRBV18 and TRBJ1-2, the full variable domain is NAGVMQNPRHLVRRRGQEARLRCSPMKGHSHVYWYRQLPEEGLKFMVYLQKENIIDESGMPKERFSAEFPKEGPSILRIQQVVRGDSAAYFCASSPPGDGYTFGSGTRLTVV.

The chain couples TRBV25-1 to TRBJ2-7; perhaps TRBD1 as D (6 bases). The CDR3 contains 13 residues. Trimming took off 3 bases at V and 4 bases at J, with 10 bases between the two ends. Germline V gene sequence: CDR1 MGHDK, CDR2 SYGVNS. CDR3 DNA sequence: TGTGCCAGCAGTGAGACAGGACCGTACGAGCAGTACTTC. Its protein product is CASSETGPYEQYF.

This chain links TRBV2 with TRBJ2-7; tentatively, D is TRBD1 (6 bases). The CDR3 covers 14 residues. Germline V lookup: CDR1 SNHLY, CDR2 FYNNEI. V was cut by 5 bases and J by 0 bases, with 11 bases left in between. In DNA, the CDR3 is TGTGCCAGCAGTCCAGGGGACACCTCCTACGAGCAGTACTTC. The encoded protein is CASSPGDTSYEQYF. Full variable domain (rest looked up from reference TRBV2 and TRBJ2-7): EPEVTQTPSHQVTQMGQEVILRCVPISNHLYFYWYRQILGQKVEFLVSFYNNEISEKSEIFDDQFSVERPDGSNFTLKIRSTKLEDSAMYFCASSPGDTSYEQYFGPGTRLTVT.

V is TRBV28 and J is TRBJ2-1, with 9 bases identical to TRBD2. The germline gives CDR1 MDHEN, CDR2 SYDVKM. The CDR3 loop spans 16 amino acids. V dropped 5 bases and J dropped 8; count of bases not matched to a gene: 13. CDR3 region: CASSPQVAGVFHEQFF. CDR3 in DNA: TGTGCCAGCAGTCCGCAGGTAGCGGGAGTTTTCCATGAGCAGTTCTTC.

This rearrangement joins TRBV5-4 to TRBJ2-7; 12 positions match TRBD2. The length of the CDR3 is 16 residues. Germline lookup yields CDR1 SGHNT and CDR2 YYREEE (reference sequence). J was trimmed by 2 bases and V by 3 bases; bases with no gene match: 6. The CDR3 reads CASSWTLAGGTYEQYF. Written as DNA, the CDR3 is TGTGCCAGCAGCTGGACACTAGCGGGAGGTACCTACGAGCAGTACTTC. The full variable domain, completed using reference TRBV5-4 and TRBJ2-7, is ETGVTQSPTHLIKTRGQQVTLRCSSQSGHNTVSWYQQALGQGPQFIFQYYREEENGRGNFPPRFSGLQFPNYSSELNVNALELDDSALYLCASSWTLAGGTYEQYFGPGTRLTVT.

The chain combines TRBV19 with TRBJ1-2; 9 positions match TRBD1. With V trimmed by 9 bases and J by 9 bases, 5 bases remained unmatched. Germline values: CDR1 LNHDA, CDR2 SQIVND (reference sequence). The CDR3 is 11 residues long. The CDR3 loop reads CASRTGVSYTF. The CDR3 region has the DNA TGTGCCAGCAGGACAGGGGTTAGCTACACCTTC.

This clone was recorded only once. V usage is TRBV19 and J usage is TRBJ1-2; D not resolved. Trimming took 5 bases from V and 4 from J, leaving 14 bases between them. CDR1 is LNHDA and CDR2 is SQIVND in the germline V gene (reference sequence). CDR3 length: 14 amino acids. CDR3 residues: CASSRRPGPYGYTF. CDR3 coding DNA: TGTGCCAGTAGTCGACGGCCGGGTCCCTATGGCTACACCTTC.